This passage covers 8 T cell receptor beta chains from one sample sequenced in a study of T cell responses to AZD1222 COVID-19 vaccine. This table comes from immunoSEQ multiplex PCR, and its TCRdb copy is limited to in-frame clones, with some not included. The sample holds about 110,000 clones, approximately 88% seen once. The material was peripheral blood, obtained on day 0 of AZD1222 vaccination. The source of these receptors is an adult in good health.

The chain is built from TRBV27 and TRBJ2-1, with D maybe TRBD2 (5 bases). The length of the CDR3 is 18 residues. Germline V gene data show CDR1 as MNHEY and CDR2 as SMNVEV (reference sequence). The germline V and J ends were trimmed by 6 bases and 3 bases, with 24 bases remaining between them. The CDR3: CASSTTTELAGYYNEQFF. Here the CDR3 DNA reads TGTGCCAGCAGCACAACTACCGAATTGGCGGGTTACTACAATGAGCAGTTCTTC.

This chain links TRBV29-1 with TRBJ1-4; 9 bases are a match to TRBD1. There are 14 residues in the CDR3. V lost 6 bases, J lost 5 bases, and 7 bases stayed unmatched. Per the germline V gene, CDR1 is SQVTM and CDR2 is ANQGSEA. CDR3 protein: CSVALGTGNEKLFF. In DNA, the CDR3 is TGCAGCGTCGCCCTCGGGACAGGGAATGAAAAACTGTTTTTT.

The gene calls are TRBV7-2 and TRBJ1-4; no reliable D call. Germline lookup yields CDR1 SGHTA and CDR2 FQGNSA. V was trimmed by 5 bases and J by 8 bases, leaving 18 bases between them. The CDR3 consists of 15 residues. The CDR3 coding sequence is TGTGCCAGCAGCCCCGCCTCCGGGCGGTTCGAAAAACTGTTTTTT. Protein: CASSPASGRFEKLFF. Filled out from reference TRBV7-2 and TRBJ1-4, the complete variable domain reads GAGVSQSPSNKVTEKGKDVELRCDPISGHTALYWYRQSLGQGLEFLIYFQGNSAPDKSGLPSDRFSAERTGGSVSTLTIQRTQQEDSAVYLCASSPASGRFEKLFFGSGTQLSVL.

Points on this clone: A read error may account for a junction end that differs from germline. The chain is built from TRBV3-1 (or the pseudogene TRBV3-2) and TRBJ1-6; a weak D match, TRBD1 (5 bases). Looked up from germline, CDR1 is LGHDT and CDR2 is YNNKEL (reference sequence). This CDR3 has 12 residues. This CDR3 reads CAAAKMGDLSDF. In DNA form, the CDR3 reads TGTGCAGCAGCCAAGATGGGGGACTTGTCGGACTTT.

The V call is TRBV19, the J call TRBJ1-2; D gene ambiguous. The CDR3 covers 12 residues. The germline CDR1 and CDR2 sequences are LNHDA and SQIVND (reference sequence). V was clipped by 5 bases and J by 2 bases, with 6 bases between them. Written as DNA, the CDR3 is TGTGCCAGTAGTTTGGGGAACTATGGCTACACCTTC. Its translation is CASSLGNYGYTF.

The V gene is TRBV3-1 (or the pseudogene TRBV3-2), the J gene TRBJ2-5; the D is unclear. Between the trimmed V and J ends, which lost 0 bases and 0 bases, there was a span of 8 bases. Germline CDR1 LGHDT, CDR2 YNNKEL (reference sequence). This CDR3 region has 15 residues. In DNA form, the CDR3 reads TGTGCCAGCAGCCAAGATAGGGAATACCAAGAGACCCAGTACTTC. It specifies CASSQDREYQETQYF.

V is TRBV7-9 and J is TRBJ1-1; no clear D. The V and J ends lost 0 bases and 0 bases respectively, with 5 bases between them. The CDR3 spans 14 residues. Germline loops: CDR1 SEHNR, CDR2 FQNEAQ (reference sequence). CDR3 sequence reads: CASSLAVLNTEAFF. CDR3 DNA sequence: TGTGCCAGCAGCTTAGCGGTCTTGAACACTGAAGCTTTCTTT.

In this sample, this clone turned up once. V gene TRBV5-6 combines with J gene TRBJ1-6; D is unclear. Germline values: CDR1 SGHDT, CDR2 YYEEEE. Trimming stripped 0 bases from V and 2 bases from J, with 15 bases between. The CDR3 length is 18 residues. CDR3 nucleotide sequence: TGTGCCAGCAGCTTGGACAGCGCTATTGATCCCTATAATTCACCCCTCCACTTT. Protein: CASSLDSAIDPYNSPLHF.